The clone carrying this T cell receptor beta chain was counted ten times or more. The antigen remains undetermined. The sample comes from a study of CD8 T cells in ankylosing spondylitis. In making TCR beta libraries, quantitative 5'-RACE with molecular barcodes was used. TCRdb itself ran the 5' RACE reads through MiXCR, one entry per CDR3 protein. The sample yields approximately 300,000 distinct CDR3 sequences, around 7.6% seen once. With 10 bases clipped from V and 0 bases from J, the junction kept 6 bases outside the gene matches. The CDR3 contains 14 residues. Per germline, CDR1 MDHEN and CDR2 SYDVKM. Points from the study as a whole: In ankylosing spondylitis blood, a motif of about eight highly homologous TCR beta variants appeared characteristic. It was reported that disease-linked clones were significantly enriched in matched ankylosing spondylitis synovial fluid.

The receptor's source is a male donor with ankylosing spondylitis. The V call is TRBV28, the J call TRBJ2-1, with 7 bases lining up with TRBD1. The sample was blood, either unsorted or a sorted T cell fraction (not recorded which). Written as DNA, the CDR3 is TGTGCCACCCAAGGGGGCAGCTCCTACAATGAGCAGTTCTTC. It specifies CATQGGSSYNEQFF.